This entry lists 3 T cell receptor beta chains sequenced from one sample in a study of T cell clonotyping in hematopoietic cell transplantation. The protocol was immunoSEQ multiplex PCR, while the TCRdb copy is restricted to in-frame clones and leaves out a portion. The sample carries several thousand clones, about 87% recorded once. The source material was PBMCs, sampled 100 days after allogeneic stem cell transplant. Every receptor here comes from a male patient aged 45-60 years who had an allogeneic stem cell transplant from a related donor, so the T cells may come from the graft donor. Some clones in this sample may be carry-over from other donors' samples.

The genes are TRBV7-2 and TRBJ1-2, with unresolved D. The CDR3 contains 15 residues. Germline V gives CDR1 SGHTA, CDR2 FQGNSA. The germline V and J ends were trimmed by 2 bases and 2 bases, with 12 bases remaining between them. The CDR3, as DNA: TGTGCCAGCAGCTTAACCCTGGGCTTAAACTATGGCTACACCTTC. Translation: CASSLTLGLNYGYTF.

This clone was counted once. This chain connects TRBV25-1 to TRBJ1-1; D possibly corresponds to TRBD1 (6 bases). There are 14 residues in the CDR3. The V and J ends lost 3 bases and 2 bases respectively, with 10 bases between them. Germline loops: CDR1 MGHDK, CDR2 SYGVNS. This chain's CDR3 is CASSDIRGNTEAFF. The DNA of the CDR3 is TGTGCCAGCAGTGACATCAGGGGAAACACTGAAGCTTTCTTT.

This chain uses TRBV6-5 with TRBJ1-4; D not resolved. CDR3 length: 14 amino acids. Trimming took 6 bases from V and 8 from J, leaving 16 bases between them. Germline V lookup: CDR1 MNHEY, CDR2 SVGAGI. In DNA form, the CDR3 reads TGTGCCAGCAGGGGCACCGGGGTTGGCGAAAAACTGTTTTTT. Protein: CASRGTGVGEKLFF.